This T cell receptor beta chain is from a study of T-cell reconstitution after alpha-beta-depleted transplantation in children. Preparation of the TCRbeta library used unique molecular identifiers. Each CDR3 protein gets one entry after TCRdb re-called the PCR reads with MiXCR. The table has 250,000 to 400,000 distinct CDR3 sequences, roughly 25% seen once. Study-level results: Expanded graft clones numbering several hundred reportedly gave rise to alpha-beta T cells about two months after transplant. One year post-transplant, T-cell counts and diversity were largely derived from T cells produced anew. For some patients, TCRbeta diversity was high at day 60 because of recipient T cells and thymic progenitors that survived.

There are a few counts of this clonotype. Its antigen remains unidentified. Sequencing used PBMCs, mostly from graft donor cells, obtained 180 days after TCRalphabeta/CD19-depleted stem cell transplant. The clonotype originates from a male patient younger than 18 who had a stem cell transplant for acute lymphoblastic leukemia, so the T cells may come from the graft donor.

CDR3 sequence: CASSLASASGYTF. In DNA, the CDR3 is TGTGCCAGCAGTTTAGCGTCAGCGAGTGGCTACACCTTC. The rearrangement links TRBV12-3 or TRBV12-4 to TRBJ1-2; unclear D gene. V was pared by 0 bases and J by 7 bases, with 9 bases between. The CDR3 totals 13 residues.